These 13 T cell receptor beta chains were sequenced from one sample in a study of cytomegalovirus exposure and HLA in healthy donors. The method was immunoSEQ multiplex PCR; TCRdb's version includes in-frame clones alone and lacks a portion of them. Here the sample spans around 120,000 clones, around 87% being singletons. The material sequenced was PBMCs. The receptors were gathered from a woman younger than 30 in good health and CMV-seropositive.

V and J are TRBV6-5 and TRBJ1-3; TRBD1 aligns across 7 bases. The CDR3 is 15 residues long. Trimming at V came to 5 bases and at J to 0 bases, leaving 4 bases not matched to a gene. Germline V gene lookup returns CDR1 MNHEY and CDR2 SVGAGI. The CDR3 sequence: CASSRDRASGNTIYF. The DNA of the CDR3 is TGTGCCAGCAGTCGCGACAGGGCCTCTGGAAACACCATATATTTT.

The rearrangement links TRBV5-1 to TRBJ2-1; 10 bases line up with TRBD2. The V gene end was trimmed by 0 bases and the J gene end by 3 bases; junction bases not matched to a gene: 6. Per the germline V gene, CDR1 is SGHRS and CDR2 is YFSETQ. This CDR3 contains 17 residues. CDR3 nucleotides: TGCGCCAGCAGCTTGGCCCTCAGGACTAGCGGCTACAATGAGCAGTTCTTC. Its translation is CASSLALRTSGYNEQFF. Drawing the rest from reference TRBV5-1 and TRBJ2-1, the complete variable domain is KAGVTQTPRYLIKTRGQQVTLSCSPISGHRSVSWYQQTPGQGLQFLFEYFSETQRNKGNFPGRFSGRQFSNSRSEMNVSTLELGDSALYLCASSLALRTSGYNEQFFGPGTRLTVL.

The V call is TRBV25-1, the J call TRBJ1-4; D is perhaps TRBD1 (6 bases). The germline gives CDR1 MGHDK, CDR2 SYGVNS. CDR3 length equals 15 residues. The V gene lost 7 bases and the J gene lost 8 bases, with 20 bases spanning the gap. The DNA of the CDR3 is TGTGCCAGCACGATTGGGGAGACAGGTCTCGAAAAACTGTTTTTT. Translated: CASTIGETGLEKLFF.

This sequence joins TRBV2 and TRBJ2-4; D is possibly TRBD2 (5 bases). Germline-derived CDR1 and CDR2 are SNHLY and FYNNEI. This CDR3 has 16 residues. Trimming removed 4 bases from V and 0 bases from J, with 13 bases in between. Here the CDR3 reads CASSVDSGLAKNIQYF. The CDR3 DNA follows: TGTGCCAGCAGTGTTGACTCCGGACTAGCCAAAAACATTCAGTACTTC.

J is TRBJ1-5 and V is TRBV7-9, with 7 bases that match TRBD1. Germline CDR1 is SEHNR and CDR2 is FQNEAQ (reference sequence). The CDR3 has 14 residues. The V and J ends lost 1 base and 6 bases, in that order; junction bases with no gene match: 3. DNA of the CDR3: TGTGCCAGCAGCTTAGAGGGGGCTGGTCAGCCCCAGCATTTT. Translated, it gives CASSLEGAGQPQHF.

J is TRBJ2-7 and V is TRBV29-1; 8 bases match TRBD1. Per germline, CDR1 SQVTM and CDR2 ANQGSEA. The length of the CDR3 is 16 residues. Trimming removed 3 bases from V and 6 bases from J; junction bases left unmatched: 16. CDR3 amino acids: CSVDGVEDRAPTEQYF. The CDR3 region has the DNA TGCAGCGTTGATGGGGTGGAGGACAGGGCACCTACCGAGCAGTACTTC.

CDR3: CASSPLAGSGYTF. CDR3 coding DNA: TGTGCCAGCAGTCCCCTGGCAGGGTCCGGCTACACCTTC. The chain uses TRBV6-1 and TRBJ1-2, with D perhaps matching TRBD1 (5 bases). CDR1 is MNHNS, CDR2 SASEGT, per germline. The V end lost 5 bases, the J end lost 8 bases, and 15 bases lay between the germline ends. CDR3 size: 13 residues.

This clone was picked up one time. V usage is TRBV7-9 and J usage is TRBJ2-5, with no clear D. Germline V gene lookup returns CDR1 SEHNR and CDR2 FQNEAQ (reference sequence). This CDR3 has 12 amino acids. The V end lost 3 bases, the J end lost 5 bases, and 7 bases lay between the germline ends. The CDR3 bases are TGTGCCAGCAGCTTTACGGAGGAGACCCAGTACTTC. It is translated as CASSFTEETQYF.

DNA of the CDR3: TGTGCCAGCAGCTTGCTAGTGGGACTAGCGGGGGACTACGATACGCAGTATTTT. It is translated as CASSLLVGLAGDYDTQYF. V gene TRBV5-6 combines with J gene TRBJ2-3; 14 nucleotides line up with TRBD2. Germline loops: CDR1 SGHDT, CDR2 YYEEEE. CDR3 length equals 18 residues. V lost 1 base to trimming and J lost 6 bases; unmatched junction nucleotides: 10. Filled out from reference TRBV5-6 and TRBJ2-3, the complete variable domain reads DAGVTQSPTHLIKTRGQQVTLRCSPKSGHDTVSWYQQALGQGPQFIFQYYEEEERQRGNFPDRFSGHQFPNYSSELNVNALLLGDSALYLCASSLLVGLAGDYDTQYFGPGTRLTVL.

DNA for the CDR3: TGTGCCACCAGCAGCATAATAACAACAGAGAATAATGAAAAACTGTTTTTT. This codes for CATSSIITTENNEKLFF. V and J are TRBV15 and TRBJ1-4; D gene ambiguous. The CDR3 covers 17 residues. In germline, CDR1 is LNHNV, CDR2 YYDKDF (reference sequence). The V end was cut by 3 bases, the J end by 4 bases, with 18 bases between.

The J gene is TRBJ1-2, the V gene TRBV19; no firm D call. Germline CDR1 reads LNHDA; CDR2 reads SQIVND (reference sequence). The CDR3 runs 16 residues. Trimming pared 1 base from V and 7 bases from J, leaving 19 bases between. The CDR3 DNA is TGTGCCAGTAGTATAGCCACTCCCGGGAAAAGAGGTGGCTACACCTTC. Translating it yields CASSIATPGKRGGYTF. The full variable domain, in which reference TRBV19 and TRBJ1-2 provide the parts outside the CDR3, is DGGITQSPKYLFRKEGQNVTLSCEQNLNHDAMYWYRQDPGQGLRLIYYSQIVNDFQKGDIAEGYSVSREKKESFPLTVTSAQKNPTAFYLCASSIATPGKRGGYTFGSGTRLTVV.

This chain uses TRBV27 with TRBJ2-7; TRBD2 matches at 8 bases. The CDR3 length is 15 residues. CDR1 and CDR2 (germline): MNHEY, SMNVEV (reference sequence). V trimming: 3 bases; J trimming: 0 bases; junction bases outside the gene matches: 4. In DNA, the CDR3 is TGTGCCAGCAGTTTCTTGAGCGGGGGCTCCTACGAGCAGTACTTC. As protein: CASSFLSGGSYEQYF.

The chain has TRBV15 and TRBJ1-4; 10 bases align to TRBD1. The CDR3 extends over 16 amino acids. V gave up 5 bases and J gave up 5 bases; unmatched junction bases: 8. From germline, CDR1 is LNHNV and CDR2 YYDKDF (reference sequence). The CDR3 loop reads CATSGRDRGQNEKLFF. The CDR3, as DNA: TGTGCCACCAGCGGGCGGGACAGGGGACAAAATGAAAAACTGTTTTTT.